These 21 T cell receptor beta chains came from one sample sequenced in a study of patients and donors after allogeneic stem cell transplantation (dated by TCRdb to the early 2020s). Library preparation employed RT-PCR. Instrument used: NextSeq 550. TCRdb handled the public reads itself, with Q25 trimming in fastp and clone calling in MiXCR, and kept productive beta chains. Rows with a matching CDR3 protein are joined into one entry that keeps the most common DNA and genes. This sample comprises about 960,000 distinct CDR3 sequences, roughly 17% of them detected only once. The ten largest clones capture roughly 6% of the sample. Sequenced input: blood, either unsorted or a sorted T cell fraction (not recorded which). The receptors come from a human donor who was either an allogeneic HSCT recipient or a stem cell or donor lymphocyte infusion donor (not recorded which). It is not recorded whose cells these are; they may come from a transplant donor.

This clonotype was detected only once. The chain recombines TRBV2 with TRBJ2-5; D may be TRBD2 (5 bases). From germline, CDR1 is SNHLY and CDR2 FYNNEI. The length of the CDR3 is 14 residues. Trimming shortened V by 4 bases and J by 5 bases, and 14 bases separated the two germline ends. The CDR3, as DNA: TGTGCCAGCAGTGGGTTTGGGAGTCGGGAGACCCAGTACTTC. Amino acids: CASSGFGSRETQYF.

This clonotype was found a few times. The V call is TRBV7-2, the J call TRBJ2-3; 14 bases match TRBD2. Unmatched junction bases numbered 10, after V lost 4 bases and J lost 7 bases. The CDR3 has 17 residues. CDR1 and CDR2 from the germline V gene are SGHTA and FQGNSA. In DNA, the CDR3 is TGTGCCAGCAGCTCGCCCGTAGGGACTAGCGGGGGAAATACGCAGTATTTT. This sequence encodes CASSSPVGTSGGNTQYF.

This clonotype was recorded a few times. This chain joins TRBV27 and TRBJ2-7; D is uncertain. The V and J ends lost 7 bases and 0 bases respectively, with 10 bases between them. The germline CDR1 and CDR2 sequences are MNHEY and SMNVEV (reference sequence). The CDR3 covers 13 residues. This CDR3 reads CASKVDVSYEQYF. The CDR3 nucleotides read TGTGCCAGCAAGGTGGACGTCTCCTACGAGCAGTACTTC.

The rearrangement uses TRBV2 and TRBJ2-7; D call uncertain. V lost 7 bases and J lost 3, with 10 bases in between. Per the germline V gene, CDR1 is SNHLY and CDR2 is FYNNEI. This CDR3 contains 12 residues. The DNA for the CDR3 is TGTGCCAGCATCAGGTTAGGCTACGAGCAGTACTTC. Translating it yields CASIRLGYEQYF.

This clonotype has more than one count but fewer than ten. The rearrangement uses TRBV4-1 and TRBJ2-7; 8 nucleotides line up with TRBD2. J gave up 4 bases and V 1 base, and 6 bases lay outside the gene matches. The CDR3 sequence is 15 residues long. Germline V gene data show CDR1 as MGHRA and CDR2 as YSYEKL. CDR3 in amino acids: CASSQGRGGLYEQYF. CDR3 DNA sequence: TGCGCCAGCAGCCAAGGGCGCGGGGGGCTGTACGAGCAGTACTTC.

A few counts support this clonotype. Written as DNA, the CDR3 is TGTGCCAGCATCGAAGGACGGTACCAAGAGACCCAGTACTTC. Encoded protein: CASIEGRYQETQYF. The V gene is TRBV7-9, the J gene TRBJ2-5; D gene ambiguous. Per the germline V gene, CDR1 is SEHNR and CDR2 is FQNEAQ (reference sequence). The CDR3 length is 14 residues. V was clipped by 7 bases and J by 0 bases, with 12 bases between them.

Here the CDR3 reads CASSGSGNTDTQYF. The CDR3 region has the DNA TGTGCCAGCTCAGGGAGCGGGAACACAGATACGCAGTATTTT. The rearrangement uses TRBV18 and TRBJ2-3; 7 nucleotides agree with TRBD2. The ends lost 5 bases at V and 2 bases at J; junction bases unmatched: 4. This CDR3 is built from 14 residues. Looked up from germline, CDR1 is KGHSH and CDR2 is LQKENI.

This clonotype was recorded a few times. The V call is TRBV20-1, the J call TRBJ1-1; no clear D. The ends were cut back, 5 bases at V and 4 bases at J, with 8 bases in the middle. The CDR3 is 11 amino acids. Germline V gene lookup returns CDR1 DFQATT and CDR2 SNEGSKA (reference sequence). The CDR3 region is CSARLITEAFF. The CDR3 DNA reads as TGCAGTGCTCGACTTATCACTGAAGCTTTCTTT.

This clonotype has more than one count but fewer than ten. The V gene is TRBV2, the J gene TRBJ2-7; a possible D gene is TRBD1 (6 bases). The V gene lost 5 bases and the J gene lost 5 bases, with 13 bases spanning the gap. Germline CDR1 is SNHLY and CDR2 is FYNNEI. CDR3 length: 13 residues. This CDR3 reads CASSRLTGHEQYF. The CDR3 bases are TGTGCCAGCAGTAGATTAACAGGGCACGAGCAGTACTTC.

This clonotype was seen only a few times. The gene calls are TRBV3-1 and TRBJ1-4; D is undetermined. The CDR3 extends over 11 amino acids. Deletions cut 2 bases from V and 8 bases from J, with 3 bases between. Germline V CDR1 and CDR2: LGHDT, YNNKEL (reference sequence). The CDR3 sequence: CASSQKEKLFF. The CDR3 DNA reads as TGTGCCAGCAGCCAAAAGGAAAAACTGTTTTTT.

In this sample, this clonotype turned up a few times. The rearrangement joins TRBV7-8 to TRBJ1-1; possibly TRBD1 for D (6 bases). Trimming removed 5 bases from V and 1 base from J, with 14 bases in between. The CDR3 sequence is 15 residues long. The germline gives CDR1 SGHVS, CDR2 FQNEAQ. CDR3 coding DNA: TGTGCCAGCAGCGCCACCTGGACAGCGAACACTGAAGCTTTCTTT. It encodes CASSATWTANTEAFF.

This clonotype has a handful of counts. The gene calls are TRBV7-9 and TRBJ1-1; D is ambiguous. Germline V gene data show CDR1 as SEHNR and CDR2 as FQNEAQ (reference sequence). The CDR3 runs 16 residues. Trimming removed 5 bases at V and 3 bases at J, with 19 bases between. CDR3 DNA: TGTGCCAGCAGCCCTAAACGGTATGACCGGGACACTGAAGCTTTCTTT. Amino acid sequence: CASSPKRYDRDTEAFF. The whole variable domain, filled in from reference TRBV7-9 and TRBJ1-1, reads DTGVSQNPRHKITKRGQNVTFRCDPISEHNRLYWYRQTLGQGPEFLTYFQNEAQLEKSRLLSDRFSAERPKGSFSTLEIQRTEQGDSAMYLCASSPKRYDRDTEAFFGQGTRLTVV.

The table lists this clonotype with a few counts. The chain uses TRBV11-2 and TRBJ2-3; D may correspond to TRBD1 or TRBD2 (5 bases each). V was pared by 1 base and J by 6 bases, with 17 bases between. The germline gives CDR1 SGHAT, CDR2 FQNNGV. The CDR3 extends over 16 amino acids. CDR3 protein: CASSLGLRGLWDTQYF. In DNA, the CDR3 is TGTGCCAGCAGCTTAGGCCTCCGGGGCCTGTGGGATACGCAGTATTTT.

The sample holds many counts of this clonotype. The chain couples TRBV3-1 to TRBJ1-1; a weak D match, TRBD1 (5 bases). Trimming took 5 bases from V and 1 from J, leaving 14 bases between them. Germline assignment: CDR1 LGHDT and CDR2 YNNKEL (reference sequence). CDR3 length: 15 amino acids. The chain's CDR3 is CASSSVRGPNTEAFF. In DNA form, the CDR3 reads TGTGCCAGCAGCTCCGTCCGGGGACCGAACACTGAAGCTTTCTTT. The full variable domain, completed using reference TRBV3-1 and TRBJ1-1, is DTAVSQTPKYLVTQMGNDKSIKCEQNLGHDTMYWYKQDSKKFLKIMFSYNNKELIINETVPNRFSPKSPDKAHLNLHINSLELGDSAVYFCASSSVRGPNTEAFFGQGTRLTVV.

This clonotype was observed a handful of times. The chain links TRBV20-1 to TRBJ2-1, with 10 bases fitting TRBD2. Germline values: CDR1 DFQATT, CDR2 SNEGSKA (reference sequence). The trim removed 0 bases at V and 15 bases at J, leaving 8 bases unmatched. CDR3 size: 13 residues. The CDR3: CSARDRGLADAFF. For the CDR3, the DNA is TGCAGTGCTAGAGATCGTGGACTAGCGGATGCGTTCTTC.

The gene calls are TRBV20-1 and TRBJ1-1; D not resolved. Germline assignment: CDR1 DFQATT and CDR2 SNEGSKA (reference sequence). Deletions cut 4 bases from V and 0 bases from J, with 12 bases between. This CDR3 region has 14 residues. Written as DNA, the CDR3 is TGCAGTGCTATAGGTCCCCCGATGAACACTGAAGCTTTCTTT. This codes for CSAIGPPMNTEAFF.

The chain employs TRBV29-1 and TRBJ1-5; D is undetermined. CDR1 is SQVTM and CDR2 is ANQGSEA in the germline V gene. The CDR3 contains 13 residues. Trimming took off 4 bases at V and 4 bases at J, with 11 bases between the two ends. The CDR3 protein is CSVVVQFNQPQHF. Here the CDR3 DNA reads TGCAGCGTTGTGGTACAGTTTAATCAGCCCCAGCATTTT. Together with reference TRBV29-1 and TRBJ1-5, the CDR3 gives the full variable domain: SAVISQKPSRDICQRGTSLTIQCQVDSQVTMMFWYRQQPGQSLTLIATANQGSEATYESGFVIDKFPISRPNLTFSTLTVSNMSPEDSSIYLCSVVVQFNQPQHFGDGTRLSIL.

V usage is TRBV5-5 and J usage is TRBJ1-2; TRBD1 might be the D (5 bases). Germline V CDR1 and CDR2: SGHKS, YYEKEE (reference sequence). The CDR3 is made up of 16 amino acids. V shed 0 bases and J shed 4 bases, with 16 bases lying between them. The CDR3 DNA sequence: TGTGCCAGCAGCTTGGACAGACGGGACTGGGCCTATGGCTACACCTTC. Its protein is CASSLDRRDWAYGYTF.

The chain carries TRBV20-1 and TRBJ2-3; D is undetermined. Germline V CDR1 and CDR2: DFQATT, SNEGSKA (reference sequence). V was pared by 5 bases and J by 2 bases, with 17 bases between. The CDR3 is made up of 15 amino acids. Written as DNA, the CDR3 is TGCAGTGCTCCCGGGCAATATGGGGTCACAGATACGCAGTATTTT. Amino acids: CSAPGQYGVTDTQYF.

This chain's CDR3 is CASSLFAGLQDTQYF. The CDR3, as DNA: TGTGCCAGCAGCTTATTCGCCGGGCTCCAAGATACGCAGTATTTT. This chain links TRBV7-9 with TRBJ2-3, with unresolved D. The V gene lost 2 bases and the J gene lost 5 bases, with 14 bases spanning the gap. Germline assignment: CDR1 SEHNR and CDR2 FQNEAQ (reference sequence). CDR3 length: 15 amino acids.

In DNA form, the CDR3 reads TGCAGTGCGCTCGATAAGGGCGAGCAGTACTTC. It codes for CSALDKGEQYF. This chain connects TRBV20-1 to TRBJ2-7, with D unclear. V was clipped by 6 bases and J by 6 bases, with 12 bases between them. The germline CDR1 and CDR2 sequences are DFQATT and SNEGSKA (reference sequence). The CDR3 totals 11 residues.